This T cell receptor (beta chain) was recovered during a study of immune characterization of retroperitoneal liposarcoma. This clonotype was observed a handful of times. Trimming shortened V by 6 bases and J by 13 bases, and 19 bases separated the two germline ends. CDR1 is MNHNS, CDR2 SASEGT, per germline. The CDR3 totals 13 residues. In TCRdb, the PCR reads were re-called with MiXCR into one record per CDR3 protein. The sample includes thousands of distinct CDR3 sequences, more than 35% of them seen just once. Source material: tumor tissue. V and J are TRBV6-1 and TRBJ2-1; TRBD1 or TRBD2 may be the D gene (5 bases each). This receptor was identified in a male donor with retroperitoneal liposarcoma. This CDR3 reads CASSSRPQGTQFF. In DNA form, the CDR3 reads TGTGCCAGCAGCTCCCGACCCCAAGGGACCCAGTTCTTC.